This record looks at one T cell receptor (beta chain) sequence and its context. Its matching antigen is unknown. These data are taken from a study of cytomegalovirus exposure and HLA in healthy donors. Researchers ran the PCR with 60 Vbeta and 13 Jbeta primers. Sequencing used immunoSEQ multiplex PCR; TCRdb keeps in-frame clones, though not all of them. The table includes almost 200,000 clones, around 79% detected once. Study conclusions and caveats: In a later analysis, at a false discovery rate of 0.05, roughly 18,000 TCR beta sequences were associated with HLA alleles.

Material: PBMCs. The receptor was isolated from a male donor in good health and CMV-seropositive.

For the CDR3, the DNA is TGTGCCAGCAGCCAGGGACAGAAAAATTCACCCCTCCACTTT. It codes for CASSQGQKNSPLHF. The gene calls are TRBV5-6 and TRBJ1-6; 7 bases map to TRBD1. This CDR3 region has 14 residues. Germline CDR1 reads SGHDT; CDR2 reads YYEEEE. The ends lost 4 bases at V and 7 bases at J; junction bases unmatched: 5.